Below are 10 T cell receptor beta chains sequenced from a single sample in a study of cytomegalovirus exposure and HLA in healthy donors. Primers included in the PCR were 60 Vbeta and 13 Jbeta primers. TCRdb's copy holds only in-frame clones and misses some; the assay was immunoSEQ multiplex PCR. The data show 150,000 to 200,000 clones, more than 65% seen once. Sequences were obtained from PBMCs. These receptors all come from a man aged 35 to 55 in good health and CMV-seropositive.

In regard to this clone: Other DNA sequences in the same sample also yield this CDR3. CDR3: CASSVAGSTDTQYF. Written as DNA, the CDR3 is TGTGCCAGCAGCGTAGCGGGTAGTACAGATACGCAGTATTTT. V gene TRBV9 combines with J gene TRBJ2-3, with unresolved D. Trimming cost V 0 bases and J 3 bases, with 8 bases left between them. Germline V gene lookup returns CDR1 SGDLS and CDR2 YYNGEE. The CDR3 runs to 14 residues.

This clone appeared a few times. V and J are TRBV5-1 and TRBJ2-7, with 7 bases that match TRBD2. V trimming: 0 bases; J trimming: 7 bases; junction bases outside the gene matches: 13. CDR1 and CDR2 from the germline V gene are SGHRS and YFSETQ. The length of the CDR3 is 16 residues. The CDR3 is CASSLEGVLAAGEQYF. CDR3 bases: TGCGCCAGCAGCTTGGAGGGTGTACTAGCAGCGGGGGAGCAGTACTTC.

V gene TRBV5-1 combines with J gene TRBJ2-7; tentative D call: TRBD2 (5 bases). The CDR3 consists of 14 residues. Germline V gene data show CDR1 as SGHRS and CDR2 as YFSETQ. The V gene lost 0 bases and the J gene lost 5 bases, with 12 bases spanning the gap. As DNA, the CDR3 is TGCGCCAGCAGCTTGGCGGGGAATTCCCACGAGCAGTACTTC. This sequence encodes CASSLAGNSHEQYF.

This chain connects TRBV11-2 to TRBJ2-3; D remains ambiguous. The germline V and J ends were trimmed by 2 bases and 1 base, with 10 bases remaining between them. The germline V gene encodes CDR1 SGHAT and CDR2 FQNNGV. This CDR3 is 15 amino acids long. In DNA form, the CDR3 reads TGTGCCAGCAGCTTACTAAAGCGTGGCACAGATACGCAGTATTTT. Protein: CASSLLKRGTDTQYF.

This clone was counted a single time. The J gene is TRBJ2-7, the V gene TRBV28; 7 positions match TRBD2. CDR1 MDHEN and CDR2 SYDVKM come from the germline V gene. J gave up 3 bases and V 3 bases, and 8 bases lay outside the gene matches. The CDR3 is 15 amino acids. This CDR3 reads CASSFGGDYLYEQYF. The DNA for the CDR3 is TGTGCCAGCAGTTTCGGAGGGGACTATCTCTACGAGCAGTACTTC.

The chain couples TRBV2 to TRBJ2-1, with 7 bases fitting TRBD1. The CDR3 has 17 residues. The germline CDR1 and CDR2 sequences are SNHLY and FYNNEI. Trimming took 5 bases from V and 4 from J; bases not matched to a gene: 14. The CDR3 sequence: CASSFPRTGGKYNEQFF. CDR3 in DNA: TGTGCCAGCAGTTTCCCTCGGACAGGAGGCAAATACAATGAGCAGTTCTTC.

CDR3 DNA sequence: TGCAGCGTTCACAACAGGGGAGCTGTCGGGCCGACGAACACCGGGGAGCTGTTTTTT. It translates to CSVHNRGAVGPTNTGELFF. The chain joins TRBV29-1 to TRBJ2-2, with 7 positions matching TRBD1. Germline V gives CDR1 SQVTM, CDR2 ANQGSEA. The ends lost 5 bases at V and 0 bases at J; junction bases unmatched: 18. The CDR3 consists of 19 residues.

The J gene is TRBJ1-2, the V gene TRBV18, with D possibly being TRBD1 (6 bases). The CDR3 covers 13 residues. V lost 3 bases and J 6 bases, leaving 11 bases between the germline ends. Germline CDR1 KGHSH, CDR2 LQKENI. CDR3 amino acids: CASSPDSSHGYTF. CDR3 bases: TGTGCCAGCTCACCGGACAGTTCCCATGGCTACACCTTC.

The genes are TRBV6-5 and TRBJ1-3; no clear D gene. Germline V gene data show CDR1 as MNHEY and CDR2 as SVGAGI. V was clipped by 0 bases and J by 7 bases, with 16 bases between them. This CDR3 contains 16 residues. The CDR3, as DNA: TGTGCCAGCAGTTACTCGGCAGATCATACCGGGAACACCATATATTTT. Protein product: CASSYSADHTGNTIYF.

This clone was detected only a few times. This chain connects TRBV13 to TRBJ2-7, with TRBD1 matching over 8 bases. The CDR3 loop spans 15 amino acids. V dropped 1 base and J dropped 3; count of bases not matched to a gene: 5. Germline CDR1 reads PRHDT; CDR2 reads FYEKMQ (reference sequence). CDR3 sequence reads: CASSLEGDRIYEQYF. The CDR3 nucleotides read TGTGCCAGCAGCTTAGAAGGGGACAGGATCTACGAGCAGTACTTC.